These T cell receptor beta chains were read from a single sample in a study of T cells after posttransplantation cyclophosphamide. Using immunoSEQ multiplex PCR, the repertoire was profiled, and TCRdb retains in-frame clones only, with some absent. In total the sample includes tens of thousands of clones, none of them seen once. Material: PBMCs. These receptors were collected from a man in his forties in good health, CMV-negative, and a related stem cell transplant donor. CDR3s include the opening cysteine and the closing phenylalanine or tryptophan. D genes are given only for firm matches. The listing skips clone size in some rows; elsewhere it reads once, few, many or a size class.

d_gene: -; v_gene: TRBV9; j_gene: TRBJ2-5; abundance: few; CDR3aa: CASSVDGGDSYQETQYF; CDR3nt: TGTGCCAGCAGCGTAGACGGTGGAGACTCATACCAAGAGACCCAGTACTTC
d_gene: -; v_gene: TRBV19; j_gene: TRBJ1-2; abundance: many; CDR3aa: CASGSGDRVVGGYTF; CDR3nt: TGTGCCAGTGGGTCGGGGGATCGCGTCGTGGGTGGCTACACCTTC
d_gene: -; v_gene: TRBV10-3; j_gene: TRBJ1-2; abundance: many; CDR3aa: CAISESSANYGYTF; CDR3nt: TGTGCCATCAGTGAGTCCTCAGCTAACTATGGCTACACCTTC
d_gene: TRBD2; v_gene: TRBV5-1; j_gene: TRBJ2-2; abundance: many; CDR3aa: CASRVGLATNTGELFF; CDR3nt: TGCGCCAGCAGGGTGGGACTAGCGACGAACACCGGGGAGCTGTTTTTT
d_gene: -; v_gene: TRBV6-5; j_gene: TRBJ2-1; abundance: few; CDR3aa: CASSYDGNEQFF; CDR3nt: TGTGCCAGCAGTTACGACGGGAATGAGCAGTTCTTC
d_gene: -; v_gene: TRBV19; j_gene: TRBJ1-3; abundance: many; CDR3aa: CASSITSHSGNTIYF; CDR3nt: TGTGCCAGTAGTATTACCAGCCACAGTGGAAACACCATATATTTT
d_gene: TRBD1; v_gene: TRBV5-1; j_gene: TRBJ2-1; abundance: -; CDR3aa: CASSLTTGGGNEQFF; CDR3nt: TGCGCCAGCAGCTTGACGACAGGGGGGGGCAATGAGCAGTTCTTC
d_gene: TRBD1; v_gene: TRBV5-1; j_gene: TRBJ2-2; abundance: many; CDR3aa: CASSSDRGWTGELFF; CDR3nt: TGCGCCAGCAGCTCGGACAGGGGTTGGACCGGGGAGCTGTTTTTT
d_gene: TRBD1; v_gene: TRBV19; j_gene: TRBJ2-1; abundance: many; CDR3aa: CASSIGTGDYNEQFF; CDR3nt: TGTGCCAGTAGTATTGGGACAGGAGACTACAATGAGCAGTTCTTC
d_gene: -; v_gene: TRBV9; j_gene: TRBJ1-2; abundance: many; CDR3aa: CASSVSGTGTQSLGYTF; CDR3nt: TGTGCCAGCAGCGTCAGTGGAACCGGGACACAGAGCCTTGGCTACACCTTC
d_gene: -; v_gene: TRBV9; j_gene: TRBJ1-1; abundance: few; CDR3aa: CASSVRGTMNTEAFF; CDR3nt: TGTGCCAGCAGCGTCAGAGGGACAATGAACACTGAAGCTTTCTTT
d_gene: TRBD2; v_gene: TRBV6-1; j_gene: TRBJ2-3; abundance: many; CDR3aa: CASSFSGRGPDTQYF; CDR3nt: TGTGCCAGCTCCTTCAGCGGGAGAGGACCAGATACGCAGTATTTT
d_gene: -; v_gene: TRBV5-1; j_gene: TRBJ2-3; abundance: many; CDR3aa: CASSLAGRGPRADTQYF; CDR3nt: TGCGCCAGCAGCTTGGCGGGTCGAGGGCCCCGGGCAGATACGCAGTATTTT
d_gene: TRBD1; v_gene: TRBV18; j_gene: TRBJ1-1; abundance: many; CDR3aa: CASSLGTAEAFF; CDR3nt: TGTGCCAGCTCACTAGGGACAGCTGAAGCTTTCTTT
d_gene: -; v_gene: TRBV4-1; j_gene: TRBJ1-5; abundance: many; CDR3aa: CASSQDLSRFQPQHF; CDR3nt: TGCGCCAGCAGCCAAGATCTAAGTAGATTTCAGCCCCAGCATTTT
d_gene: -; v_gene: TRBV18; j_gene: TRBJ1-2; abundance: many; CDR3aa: CASSPPSLTSAGYGYTF; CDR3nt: TGTGCCAGCTCACCACCGTCGTTGACCTCCGCGGGGTATGGCTACACCTTC
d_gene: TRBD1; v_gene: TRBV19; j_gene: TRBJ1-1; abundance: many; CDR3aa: CASSLWADRGGSIGHTEAFF; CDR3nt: TGTGCCAGTTCCTTATGGGCGGACAGGGGTGGATCCATAGGGCACACTGAAGCTTTCTTT
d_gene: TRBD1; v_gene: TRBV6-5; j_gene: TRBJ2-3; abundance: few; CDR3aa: CASRQGRGADTQYF; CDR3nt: TGTGCCAGCCGACAGGGTCGGGGCGCAGATACGCAGTATTTT
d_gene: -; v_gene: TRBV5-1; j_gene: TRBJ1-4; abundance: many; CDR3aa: CASSLGQTNEKLFF; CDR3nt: TGCGCCAGCAGCTTGGGGCAGACTAATGAAAAACTGTTTTTT
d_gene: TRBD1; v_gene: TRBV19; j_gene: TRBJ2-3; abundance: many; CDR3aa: CASSTLDRADTQYF; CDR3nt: TGTGCCAGTAGTACCTTGGACAGGGCAGATACGCAGTATTTT
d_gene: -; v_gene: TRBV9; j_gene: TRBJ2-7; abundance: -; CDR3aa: CASSLEGDSEQYF; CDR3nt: TGTGCCAGCAGCCTCGAGGGAGACTCCGAGCAGTACTTC
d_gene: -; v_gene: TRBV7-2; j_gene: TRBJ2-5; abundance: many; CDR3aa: CASSSRRGERETQYF; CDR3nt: TGTGCCAGCAGCTCACGGCGGGGAGAGCGGGAGACCCAGTACTTC
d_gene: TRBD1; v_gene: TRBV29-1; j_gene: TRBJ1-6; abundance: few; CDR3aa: CSDRGDSNNSPLHF; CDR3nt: TGCAGCGACAGGGGGGACAGCAATAATTCACCCCTCCACTTT
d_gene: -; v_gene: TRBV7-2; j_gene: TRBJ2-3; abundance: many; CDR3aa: CASSSRRRDLTDTQYF; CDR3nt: TGTGCCAGCAGCTCCCGTCGGCGGGATTTGACAGATACGCAGTATTTT
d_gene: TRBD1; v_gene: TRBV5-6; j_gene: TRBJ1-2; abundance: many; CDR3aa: CASSLRTGTSNYGYTF; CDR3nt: TGTGCCAGCAGCCTCCGGACAGGAACTTCTAACTATGGCTACACCTTC
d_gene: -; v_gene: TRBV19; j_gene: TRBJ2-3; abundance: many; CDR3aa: CASSMRLSTDTQYF; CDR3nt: TGTGCCAGTAGTATGAGGCTTTCCACAGATACGCAGTATTTT
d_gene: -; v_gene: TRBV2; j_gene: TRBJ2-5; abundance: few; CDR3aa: CASSGVSAVGTQYF; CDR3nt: TGTGCCAGCAGCGGGGTCTCGGCAGTGGGGACCCAGTACTTC
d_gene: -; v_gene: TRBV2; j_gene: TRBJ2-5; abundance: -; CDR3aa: CASSRDFQETQYF; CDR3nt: TGTGCCAGCAGCCGGGACTTTCAAGAGACCCAGTACTTC
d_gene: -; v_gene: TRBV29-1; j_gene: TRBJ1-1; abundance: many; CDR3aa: CSGRSTEAFF; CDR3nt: TGCAGCGGGAGGAGCACTGAAGCTTTCTTT
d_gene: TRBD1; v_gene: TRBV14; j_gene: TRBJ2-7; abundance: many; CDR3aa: CASSQDLPPGTGSYEQYF; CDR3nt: TGTGCCAGCAGCCAAGATTTGCCCCCTGGGACAGGTTCCTACGAGCAGTACTTC
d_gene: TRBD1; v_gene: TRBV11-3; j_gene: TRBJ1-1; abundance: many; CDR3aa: CASTLRQGPGMNTEAFF; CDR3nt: TGTGCCAGCACCCTCAGACAGGGTCCTGGCATGAACACTGAAGCTTTCTTT
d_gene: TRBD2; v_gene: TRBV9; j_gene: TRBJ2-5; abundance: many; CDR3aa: CASSERGTSGGAGETQYF; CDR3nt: TGTGCCAGCAGCGAACGAGGGACTAGCGGGGGGGCCGGAGAGACCCAGTACTTC
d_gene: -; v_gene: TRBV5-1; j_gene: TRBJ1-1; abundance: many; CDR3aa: CASSFEVGVNTEAFF; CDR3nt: TGCGCCAGCAGCTTTGAGGTGGGAGTGAACACTGAAGCTTTCTTT
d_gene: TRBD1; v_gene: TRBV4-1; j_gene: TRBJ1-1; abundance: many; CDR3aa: CASRGQANTEAFF; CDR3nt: TGCGCCAGCAGGGGACAGGCGAACACTGAAGCTTTCTTT
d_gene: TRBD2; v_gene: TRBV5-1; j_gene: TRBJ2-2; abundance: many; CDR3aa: CASSSTLAGGTGELFF; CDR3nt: TGCGCCAGCAGCTCCACACTAGCGGGAGGCACCGGGGAGCTGTTTTTT
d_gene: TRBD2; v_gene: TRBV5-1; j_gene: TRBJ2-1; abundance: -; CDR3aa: CASSTGLAGGVYNEQFF; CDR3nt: TGCGCCAGCAGCACGGGACTAGCGGGGGGAGTCTACAATGAGCAGTTCTTC
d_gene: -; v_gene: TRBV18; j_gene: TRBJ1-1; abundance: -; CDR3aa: CASSPRTEEAFF; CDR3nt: TGTGCCAGCTCCCCACGGACAGAAGAAGCTTTCTTT
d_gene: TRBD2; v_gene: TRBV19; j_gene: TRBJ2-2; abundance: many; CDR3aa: CASSSGLAGGRNTGELFF; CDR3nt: TGTGCCAGTAGTTCAGGACTAGCGGGGGGGAGGAACACCGGGGAGCTGTTTTTT
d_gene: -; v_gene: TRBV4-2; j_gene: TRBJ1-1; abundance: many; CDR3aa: CASSRERTAEAFF; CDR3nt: TGTGCCAGCAGCCGAGAGAGAACAGCTGAAGCTTTCTTT
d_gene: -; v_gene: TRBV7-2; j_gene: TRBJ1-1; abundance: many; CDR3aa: CASSLRFTGDEAFF; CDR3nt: TGTGCCAGCAGCTTAAGGTTCACGGGGGATGAAGCTTTCTTT
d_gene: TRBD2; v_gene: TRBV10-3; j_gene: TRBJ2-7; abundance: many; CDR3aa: CAISESPTSGSYEQYF; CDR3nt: TGTGCCATCAGTGAGTCGCCTACTAGCGGCTCCTACGAGCAGTACTTC
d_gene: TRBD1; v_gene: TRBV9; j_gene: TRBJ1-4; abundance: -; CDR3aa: CASSPRTGTNEKLFF; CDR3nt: TGTGCCAGCAGCCCCCGGACAGGAACTAATGAAAAACTGTTTTTT
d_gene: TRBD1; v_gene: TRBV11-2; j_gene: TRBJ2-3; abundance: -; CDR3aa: CASSRLIGDRSTDTQYF; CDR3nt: TGTGCCAGCAGCCGACTAATAGGGGACAGGAGCACAGATACGCAGTATTTT
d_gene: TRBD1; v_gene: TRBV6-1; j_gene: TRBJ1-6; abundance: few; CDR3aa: CASSEIGTGNSPLHF; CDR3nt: TGTGCCAGCAGTGAAATTGGGACAGGAAATTCACCCCTCCACTTT
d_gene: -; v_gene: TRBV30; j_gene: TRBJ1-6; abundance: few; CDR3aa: CAWRDTFYNSPLHF; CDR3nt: TGTGCCTGGAGGGACACCTTTTATAATTCACCCCTCCACTTT
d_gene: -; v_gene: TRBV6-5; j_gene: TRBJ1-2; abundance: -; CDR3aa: CACWQGGYGYTF; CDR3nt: TGTGCCTGCTGGCAGGGCGGCTATGGCTACACCTTC
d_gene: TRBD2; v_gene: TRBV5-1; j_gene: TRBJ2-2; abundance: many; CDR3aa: CASSGGVSTGELFF; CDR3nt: TGCGCCAGCAGCGGGGGGGTGAGCACCGGGGAGCTGTTTTTT
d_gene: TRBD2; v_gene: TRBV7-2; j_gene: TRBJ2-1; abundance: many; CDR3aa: CASSLLAGVSNEQFF; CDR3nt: TGTGCCAGCAGCTTACTAGCGGGAGTCTCCAATGAGCAGTTCTTC
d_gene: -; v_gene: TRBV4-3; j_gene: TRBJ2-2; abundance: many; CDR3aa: CASSQVIQNTGELFF; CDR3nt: TGCGCCAGCAGCCAAGTAATACAAAATACCGGGGAGCTGTTTTTT
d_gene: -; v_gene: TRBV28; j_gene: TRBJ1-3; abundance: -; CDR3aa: CASSIRGRNTIYF; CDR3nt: TGTGCCAGCAGTATCCGAGGTCGGAACACCATATATTTT
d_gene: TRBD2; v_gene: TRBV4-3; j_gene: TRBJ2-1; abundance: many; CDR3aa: CASSQVPTSGIEDEQFF; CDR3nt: TGCGCCAGCAGCCAAGTCCCGACTAGCGGGATAGAGGATGAGCAGTTCTTC
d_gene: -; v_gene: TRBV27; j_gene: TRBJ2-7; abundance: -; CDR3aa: CARNDSHYEQYF; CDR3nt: TGTGCCAGGAACGACAGCCACTACGAGCAGTACTTC
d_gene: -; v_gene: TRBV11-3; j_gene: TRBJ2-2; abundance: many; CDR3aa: CASSLDLRATGELFF; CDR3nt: TGTGCCAGCAGCTTAGATCTCAGGGCCACCGGGGAGCTGTTTTTT
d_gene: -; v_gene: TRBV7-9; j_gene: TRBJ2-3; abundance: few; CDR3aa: CASSLAGWLASSTDTQYF; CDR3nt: TGTGCCAGCAGCTTAGCGGGGTGGCTAGCGTCTAGCACAGATACGCAGTATTTT